Given below is one TCR beta chain in context. The sample originates from a study of blood T cell repertoires in COVID-19. Repertoires were generated with immunoSEQ multiplex PCR, while TCRdb's copy carries only in-frame clones and drops some. The table shows 250,000 or so clones, with 80% to 90% occurring only once. The CDR3 contains 18 residues. The ends lost 3 bases at V and 0 bases at J; junction bases unmatched: 13. The germline V gene has CDR1 SGHRS and CDR2 YFSETQ. The genes are TRBV5-1 and TRBJ2-3; 7 nucleotides align to TRBD1. This sequence originates from a woman in her thirties or forties who had recovered from COVID-19. Input material: peripheral blood. CDR3 amino acids: CASSWGQPILQSTDTQYF. CDR3 DNA: TGCGCCAGCAGCTGGGGACAGCCGATACTACAAAGCACAGATACGCAGTATTTT.